This TCR beta chain derives from a study of post-analysis software for immune sequencing data. Overall study: Relapsing-remitting, secondary progressive and progressive-relapsing forms made up the multiple sclerosis disease courses.

CDR1 is DFQATT, CDR2 SNEGSKA, per germline (reference sequence). CDR3 length: 15 residues. The trim removed 4 bases at V and 0 bases at J, leaving 6 bases unmatched. Tagging with unique molecular identifiers was a feature of the TCR beta cDNA libraries. When about 0.85 to 11 million T cells were used, they gave around 500,000 cDNA molecules. One entry per CDR3 protein results from TCRdb running MiXCR on the PCR reads. The table lists hundreds of thousands of distinct CDR3 sequences, nearly 45% of them singletons. Turning to this clonotype: What it binds is unknown.

Regarding the study as a whole: The normalized Chao1 diversity of multiple sclerosis patients was significantly lower than that of controls. Among roughly five TRBV segments more frequent in patients than controls were TRBV5-6, TRBV5-1 and TRBV20-1.

The receptor comes from a girl under 18 with multiple sclerosis. The sample comprised blood. V gene TRBV20-1 combines with J gene TRBJ2-7; 10 bases map to TRBD2. The chain's CDR3 is CSAILAGRSSYEQYF. The DNA for the CDR3 is TGCAGTGCTATACTAGCGGGACGGAGCTCCTACGAGCAGTACTTC.